These 2 T cell receptor beta chains were sequenced from one sample in a study of blood T cell repertoires in COVID-19. The protocol was immunoSEQ multiplex PCR, while the TCRdb copy is restricted to in-frame clones and leaves out a portion. This table has roughly 400,000 clones, 90% to 95% appearing once. The sequenced material came from PBMCs or T cells enriched from blood (not recorded which). The receptors were sampled from a woman between 35 and 50 years old who had been exposed to COVID-19.

This sequence joins TRBV4-3 and TRBJ2-1; 9 positions match TRBD2. V gave up 3 bases and J gave up 2 bases; unmatched junction bases: 17. The CDR3 loop spans 20 amino acids. CDR1 and CDR2 (germline): LGHNA, YSLEER. The CDR3 here is CASSHPPPKGGRDPYNEQFF. The CDR3 coding sequence is TGCGCCAGCAGCCACCCCCCCCCTAAGGGCGGGAGGGACCCCTACAATGAGCAGTTCTTC.

The chain is built from TRBV10-2 and TRBJ1-2, with TRBD1 identical over 7 bases. The CDR3 totals 14 residues. Germline V CDR1 and CDR2: WSHSY, SAAADI. Germline trimming cut 5 bases from V and 2 bases from J; bases unmatched to any gene: 5. CDR3 residues: CASSQSTGNYGYTF. CDR3 DNA: TGCGCCAGCAGTCAATCGACAGGGAACTATGGCTACACCTTC.